A selection of T cell receptor beta chains follows, all from one sample in a study of shared clonotypes between healthy human individuals. Assay: immunoSEQ multiplex PCR; the TCRdb copy retains only in-frame clones and omits some. The repertoire has some 380,000 clones, about 97% of them found once; the top ten carry more than 0.3%. Sequencing was performed on memory CD8+ T cells sorted from blood. Receptors originate from a man aged 30 to 39 in good health. CDR3s include the opening cysteine and the closing phenylalanine or tryptophan. The order of the fields is V gene, CDR3 length, J gene, D gene, clone size, CDR3 DNA, CDR3 protein. The D gene is left open where the match is weak. Clone size appears in some rows only: once, few, many, or a class for an expanded clone.

TRBV5-1	12	TRBJ2-7	-	-	TGCGCCAGCAGCTTGGACGATTACGAGCAGTACTTC	CASSLDDYEQYF
TRBV11-2	15	TRBJ1-2	TRBD1	-	TGTGCCAGCAGCTCTCCGCAGGGGGCCCGGGGTGGCTACACCTTC	CASSSPQGARGGYTF
TRBV6-4	16	TRBJ1-3	-	-	TGTGCCAGCAGTGACCCCGACGCCTACTCTGGAAACACCATATATTTT	CASSDPDAYSGNTIYF
TRBV5-8	16	TRBJ1-5	-	-	TGTGCCAGCAGCCCCGGAGGGCAGGGTATAAGTCAGCCCCAGCATTTT	CASSPGGQGISQPQHF
TRBV2	14	TRBJ1-5	TRBD1	once	TGTGCCAGCAGCCCGGGACAGGGCAATCAGCCCCAGCATTTT	CASSPGQGNQPQHF
TRBV7-2	13	TRBJ2-3	-	-	TGTGCCAGCAGCTTAGCGCTCAGGGATACGCAGTATTTT	CASSLALRDTQYF
TRBV6-1	15	TRBJ2-1	TRBD2	-	TGTGCCAGCAGTGACGAAGCGGGGGGCTACAATGAGCAGTTCTTC	CASSDEAGGYNEQFF
TRBV6-5	16	TRBJ1-3	-	-	TGTGCCAGCAGTTACTCGGGAGGTGCTTCTGGAAACACCATATATTTT	CASSYSGGASGNTIYF
TRBV28	12	TRBJ2-1	-	-	TGTGCCAGCAGTTGGAGGGACAATGAGCAGTTCTTC	CASSWRDNEQFF
TRBV11-3	13	TRBJ2-2	-	-	TGTGCCAGCAGCTTAGCAGGCACCGGGGAGCTGTTTTTT	CASSLAGTGELFF
TRBV5-1	15	TRBJ2-2	-	few	TGCGCCAGCAGCTTGTCACAGGGGAACACCGGGGAGCTGTTTTTT	CASSLSQGNTGELFF
TRBV7-8	14	TRBJ2-3	-	-	TGTGCCAGCAGCCACCCAGGTGGCCCAGATACGCAGTATTTT	CASSHPGGPDTQYF
TRBV5-1	16	TRBJ1-2	TRBD1	-	TGCGCCAGCAGCTCGACCGGGACAGGGGGGGCTTATGGCTACACCTTC	CASSSTGTGGAYGYTF
TRBV6-6	12	TRBJ2-4	-	-	TGTGCCAGCAGTTACGGGACAAACATTCAGTACTTC	CASSYGTNIQYF
TRBV7-2	13	TRBJ2-1	-	-	TGTGCCAGCAGCCGAACCATCGACAATGAGCAGTTCTTC	CASSRTIDNEQFF
TRBV6-1	14	TRBJ2-7	TRBD2	-	TGTGCCAGCAGTGTGTGGCGGGGGTTCTACGAGCAGTACTTC	CASSVWRGFYEQYF
TRBV19	15	TRBJ2-5	-	-	TGTGCCAGTAGTATAGATATGGTAGCGGAAGAGACCCAGTACTTC	CASSIDMVAEETQYF
TRBV7-2	15	TRBJ2-1	TRBD2	-	TGTGCCAGCAGCAGTACTAGCGAATCCTACAATGAGCAGTTCTTC	CASSSTSESYNEQFF
TRBV9	15	TRBJ2-7	-	-	TGTGCCAGCAGCGTAGCAACGGGAGACTCCTACGAGCAGTACTTC	CASSVATGDSYEQYF
TRBV5-1	18	TRBJ2-3	-	-	TGCGCCAGCAGCTTGTTTATTCAGTCGGAGGGGCTAACAGATACGCAGTATTTT	CASSLFIQSEGLTDTQYF
TRBV7-3	13	TRBJ2-5	TRBD1	-	TGTGCCAGCAGCCGAGACAGGGGAGAGACCCAGTACTTC	CASSRDRGETQYF
TRBV28	10	TRBJ2-7	-	-	TGTGCCAGCGGAATTTACGAGCAGTACTTC	CASGIYEQYF
TRBV5-1	20	TRBJ2-1	TRBD1	-	TGCGCCAGCAGCTTGCCGGACAGGGGAGTGTGGGGTCTGGGATACAATGAGCAGTTCTTC	CASSLPDRGVWGLGYNEQFF
TRBV4-1	13	TRBJ2-1	-	-	TGCGCCAGCAGCCAAGAAGGGTGGAGCAAGCAGTTCTTC	CASSQEGWSKQFF
TRBV5-5	19	TRBJ2-7	TRBD2	-	TGTGCCAGCAGCTCCAGCGGGAGCAAGAATCCGAGCAAATGGTACGAGCAGTACTTC	CASSSSGSKNPSKWYEQYF
TRBV5-4	16	TRBJ2-1	TRBD2	-	TGTGCCAGCAGCCAAGACCGACTAGCTATTGGGAATGAGCAGTTCTTC	CASSQDRLAIGNEQFF
TRBV4-1	16	TRBJ2-2	-	-	TGCGCCAGCAGCCAAGATCCTATGCCCCGGGCCGGGGAGCTGTTTTTT	CASSQDPMPRAGELFF
TRBV7-9	17	TRBJ2-3	-	-	TGTGCCAGCAGCGCGGGTTTTTCCCGGGGACCCACAGATACGCAGTATTTT	CASSAGFSRGPTDTQYF
TRBV28	14	TRBJ1-5	-	-	TGTGCCAGCAGTTTCGGCCAGCTAGATCAGCCCCAGCATTTT	CASSFGQLDQPQHF
TRBV2	13	TRBJ1-2	-	-	TGTGCCAGCAGTGAAGTGGGGGCAAGGGGCTGCACCTTC	CASSEVGARGCTF
TRBV10-1	16	TRBJ2-7	-	-	TGCGCCAGCAGTGAGCAGATACTAGGACCCTCCTACGAGCAGTACTTC	CASSEQILGPSYEQYF
TRBV30	13	TRBJ1-1	-	-	TGTGCCTGGAGTGTAAAGGGGGGCACTGAAGCTTTCTTT	CAWSVKGGTEAFF
TRBV10-3	15	TRBJ2-1	TRBD2	-	TGTGCCATCAGTGATTTTGTGGGAGGGCCCAATGAGCAGTTCTTC	CAISDFVGGPNEQFF
TRBV4-1	14	TRBJ1-1	-	-	TGCGCCAGCAGCCAAGTAGGTTTGAACACTGAAGCTTTCTTT	CASSQVGLNTEAFF
TRBV7-2	17	TRBJ2-2	TRBD2	-	TGTGCCAGCAGCTTCCCCGCTAGCGGGAGGGACACCGGGGAGCTGTTTTTT	CASSFPASGRDTGELFF
TRBV2	14	TRBJ2-3	TRBD1	-	TGTGCCAGCAGAACCCGGGACAGGGTAAATACGCAGTATTTT	CASRTRDRVNTQYF
TRBV2	15	TRBJ2-7	TRBD2	-	TGTGCCAGCAGTCGATCGCCGGGACTAGACTACGAGCAGTACTTC	CASSRSPGLDYEQYF
TRBV7-9	15	TRBJ1-2	TRBD1	-	TGTGCCAGCAGCTTACCGGGACAGCTTAACTATGGCTACACCTTC	CASSLPGQLNYGYTF
TRBV6-1	13	TRBJ1-3	-	-	TGTGCCAGCAGGGCTCCCTCTGGAAACACCATATATTTT	CASRAPSGNTIYF
TRBV6-5	10	TRBJ1-5	-	-	TGTGCCAGCCAGAATCAGCCCCAGCATTTT	CASQNQPQHF
TRBV9	15	TRBJ1-3	-	-	TGTGCCAGCAGCGTAGAGGCGGCTACTGGAAACACCATATATTTT	CASSVEAATGNTIYF
TRBV5-1	15	TRBJ2-1	-	-	TGCGCCAGCAGCTGGGGTGGCAGGGACTACAATGAGCAGTTCTTC	CASSWGGRDYNEQFF
TRBV4-2	14	TRBJ1-1	-	-	TGTGCCAGCAGCCATTCCAGGGGGAACACTGAAGCTTTCTTT	CASSHSRGNTEAFF
TRBV9	12	TRBJ1-2	TRBD1	-	TGTGCCAGCAGCGGAACAGGGGAAGGCTACACCTTC	CASSGTGEGYTF
TRBV20-1	10	TRBJ2-7	-	-	TGCAGTGCTATTCCCTACGAGCAGTACTTC	CSAIPYEQYF
TRBV2	14	TRBJ2-5	TRBD2	-	TGTGCCAGCAGTGAAACGGGAGGGCCAGAGACCCAGTACTTC	CASSETGGPETQYF
TRBV20-1	10	TRBJ2-1	-	-	TGCAGTGCGAGATCCAATGAGCAGTTCTTC	CSARSNEQFF
TRBV5-1	16	TRBJ2-1	-	-	TGCGCCAGCAACCCTCCCCCGCCCGACCACTACAATGAGCAGTTCTTC	CASNPPPPDHYNEQFF
TRBV27	13	TRBJ2-3	TRBD1	-	TGTGCCAGCACTGGACAGGGCACAGATACGCAGTATTTT	CASTGQGTDTQYF
TRBV6-5	14	TRBJ1-2	TRBD1	-	TGTGCCAGCAGCCGGGGACAGTCGTTTGGAGGCCACACCTTC	CASSRGQSFGGHTF
TRBV11-2	13	TRBJ1-2	TRBD1	-	TGTGCCAGCAGCTTCGACAGGGACGGGGGCTACACCTTC	CASSFDRDGGYTF
TRBV5-1	15	TRBJ2-2	-	-	TGCGCCAGCAGCTTGTCAACAGCCAGCACCGGGGAGCTGTTTTTT	CASSLSTASTGELFF
TRBV10-3	14	TRBJ2-2	TRBD1	once	TGTGCCATCAGTTGGGACAGGGGGAACGGGGAGCTGTTTTTT	CAISWDRGNGELFF
TRBV10-3	12	TRBJ1-3	-	-	TGTGCCATCAGTGAAGTAGGAAACACCATATATTTT	CAISEVGNTIYF
TRBV27	18	TRBJ1-1	-	-	TGTGCCAGCAGTTTATCATCCCGACCCTCGACAGGGAACACTGAAGCTTTCTTT	CASSLSSRPSTGNTEAFF
TRBV10-3	16	TRBJ2-1	TRBD2	-	TGTGCCATCAGTGAGTCGACTAGCGGGGGCTACAATGAGCAGTTCTTC	CAISESTSGGYNEQFF
TRBV7-3	14	TRBJ2-5	TRBD1	-	TGTGCCAGCAGCCCCCTGACAGGGCCGGAGACCCAGTACTTC	CASSPLTGPETQYF